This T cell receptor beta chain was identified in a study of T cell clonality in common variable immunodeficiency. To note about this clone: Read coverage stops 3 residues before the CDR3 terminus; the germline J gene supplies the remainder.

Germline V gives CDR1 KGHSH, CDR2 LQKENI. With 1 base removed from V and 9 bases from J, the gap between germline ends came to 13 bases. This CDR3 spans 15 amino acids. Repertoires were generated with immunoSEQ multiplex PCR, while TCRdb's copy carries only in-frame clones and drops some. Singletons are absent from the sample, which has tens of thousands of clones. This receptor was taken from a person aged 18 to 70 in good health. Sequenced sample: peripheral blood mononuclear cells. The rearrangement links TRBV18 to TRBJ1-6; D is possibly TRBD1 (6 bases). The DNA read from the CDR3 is TGTGCCAGCTCACCACGGGGGACACTGAGTTCACCC. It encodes CASSPRGTLSSP. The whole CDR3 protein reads CASSPRGTLSSPLHF.